The 15 T cell receptor beta chains below come from one sample, sequenced in a study of T cell repertoires in cytomegalovirus infection. No cognate antigen is known for these TCRs. MiXCR, applied by TCRdb to the reads, yields one record per CDR3 protein. The repertoire includes 680,000 or so distinct CDR3 sequences, around 30% of them detected once, and 15% to 20% sits in the top ten. The material sequenced was cultured PBMCs, taken from culture after CMV antigen stimulation. The receptor set was obtained from a human donor in good health (CMV status not recorded). Some clones in this sample may be carry-over from other donors' samples.

The V gene is TRBV10-1, the J gene TRBJ1-5, with TRBD1 identical over 9 bases. Germline V gene lookup returns CDR1 WNHNN and CDR2 SYGVQD (reference sequence). The CDR3 consists of 19 residues. Unmatched junction bases numbered 11, after V lost 2 bases and J lost 0 bases. This CDR3 is CASSERRGQGLRSNQPQHF. CDR3 DNA sequence: TGCGCCAGCAGTGAGCGCAGGGGACAGGGCCTCCGTAGCAATCAGCCCCAGCATTTT.

This clonotype turned up a few times. The chain is built from TRBV12-3 or TRBV12-4 and TRBJ1-4, with TRBD1 identical over 9 bases. This CDR3 contains 15 residues. Trimming at V came to 3 bases and at J to 8 bases, leaving 7 bases not matched to a gene. The CDR3 DNA reads TGTGCCAGCAGTTTGTCGACAGGGGGGGTAGAAAAACTGTTTTTT. Amino acid sequence: CASSLSTGGVEKLFF.

The chain has TRBV20-1 and TRBJ1-1; D is perhaps TRBD1 (6 bases). Between the trimmed V and J ends, which lost 6 bases and 1 base, there was a span of 18 bases. This CDR3 has 15 residues. CDR1 and CDR2 (germline): DFQATT, SNEGSKA (reference sequence). CDR3 DNA sequence: TGCAGTGCGCCCCCAGGGGCCCCGCCGAACACTGAAGCTTTCTTT. The encoded protein is CSAPPGAPPNTEAFF.

Many counts were recorded for this clonotype. This chain links TRBV7-2 with TRBJ2-7, with D tentatively TRBD1 or TRBD2 (6 bases each). Per the germline V gene, CDR1 is SGHTA and CDR2 is FQGNSA. V lost 7 bases and J lost 0, with 16 bases in between. The CDR3 sequence is 15 residues long. CDR3 protein: CASNHGGHLSYEQYF. The CDR3 DNA is TGTGCCAGCAACCACGGGGGACACCTCTCCTACGAGCAGTACTTC.

The genes are TRBV6-1 and TRBJ2-3, with 8 positions matching TRBD2. V shed 7 bases and J 5 bases; nucleotides not matched to a gene: 5. The CDR3 is 13 amino acids. The germline V gene encodes CDR1 MNHNS and CDR2 SASEGT. CDR3 amino acids: CASNTGGQDTQYF. CDR3 in DNA: TGTGCCAGCAATACGGGGGGGCAAGATACGCAGTATTTT.

This clonotype appeared a few times. The chain is built from TRBV12-5 and TRBJ1-2; D ambiguous. Between the trimmed V and J ends, which lost 7 bases and 8 bases, there was a span of 11 bases. CDR3 size: 11 residues. Germline V CDR1 and CDR2: LGHNT, FRNRAP. The CDR3: CASAPSRGYTF. CDR3 in DNA: TGTGCTAGTGCCCCCAGCCGGGGCTACACCTTC. The whole variable domain, remainder taken from reference TRBV12-5 and TRBJ1-2, is DARVTQTPRHKVTEMGQEVTMRCQPILGHNTVFWYRQTMMQGLELLAYFRNRAPLDDSGMPKDRFSAEMPDATLATLKIQPSEPRDSAVYFCASAPSRGYTFGSGTRLTVV.

V is TRBV5-4 and J is TRBJ2-3; weak D call: TRBD1 (6 bases). Germline V gene sequence: CDR1 SGHNT, CDR2 YYREEE (reference sequence). The CDR3 is made up of 13 amino acids. V lost 9 bases and J 2 bases, leaving 13 bases between the germline ends. CDR3 residues: CATRDINTDTQYF. In nucleotides, the CDR3 is TGTGCCACTCGGGACATTAACACAGATACGCAGTATTTT.

This clonotype was seen a handful of times. The rearrangement links TRBV7-8 to TRBJ1-6; 7 bases fit TRBD1. Germline V gene lookup returns CDR1 SGHVS and CDR2 FQNEAQ. The CDR3 runs 17 residues. Trimming at V came to 8 bases and at J to 8 bases, leaving 18 bases not matched to a gene. CDR3 region: CASRRELYRGKDSPLHF. In nucleotides, the CDR3 is TGTGCCAGCCGCCGGGAATTATACAGGGGCAAGGATTCACCCCTCCACTTT.

The chain employs TRBV29-1 and TRBJ1-2, with a weak D call TRBD1 (5 bases). The V end lost 7 bases, the J end lost 4 bases, and 13 bases lay between the germline ends. CDR1 SQVTM and CDR2 ANQGSEA come from the germline V gene. The CDR3 loop spans 12 amino acids. Here the CDR3 DNA reads TGCAGCGCTTGGACACTTACCTATGGCTACACCTTC. Its translation: CSAWTLTYGYTF.

The chain has TRBV19 and TRBJ2-1; TRBD2 might be the D (7 bases). The CDR3 has 18 amino acids. V gave up 0 bases and J gave up 0 bases, with 15 bases separating them. In germline, CDR1 is LNHDA, CDR2 SQIVND (reference sequence). CDR3 in amino acids: CASSIDRRGLSSYNEQFF. In DNA, the CDR3 is TGTGCCAGTAGTATAGATCGCAGGGGACTATCCTCCTACAATGAGCAGTTCTTC.

In its sample, this clonotype was seen many times. V gene TRBV7-8 combines with J gene TRBJ2-5; tentative D call: TRBD1 (6 bases). The germline V gene has CDR1 SGHVS and CDR2 FQNEAQ. The CDR3 is 19 residues long. V was shortened by 5 bases and J by 5 bases, with 30 bases between the two germline ends. The CDR3 loop is CASSPTRLYGTDSGETQYF. The CDR3 nucleotides are TGTGCCAGCAGCCCGACGAGGCTCTACGGGACGGACAGTGGCGAGACCCAGTACTTC.

V usage is TRBV2 and J usage is TRBJ1-4; D possibly corresponds to TRBD1 (5 bases). The CDR3 covers 14 residues. Germline assignment: CDR1 SNHLY and CDR2 FYNNEI. Trimming cost V 6 bases and J 3 bases, with 11 bases left between them. For the CDR3, the DNA is TGTGCCAGCAGGGGACGCGGCCCTAATGAAAAACTGTTTTTT. Protein: CASRGRGPNEKLFF.

The table lists this clonotype with many counts. The V call is TRBV7-6, the J call TRBJ2-2; D possibly uses TRBD1 or TRBD2 (5 bases each). Germline-derived CDR1 and CDR2 are SGHVS and FNYEAQ. This CDR3 spans 11 amino acids. V lost 9 bases and J lost 6, with 8 bases in between. CDR3 protein: CASRGAGELFF. The CDR3 region has the DNA TGTGCCAGTAGAGGGGCCGGGGAGCTGTTTTTT.

This clonotype occurred a few times. The chain is built from TRBV5-1 and TRBJ1-2; 9 bases align to TRBD1. Germline CDR1 SGHRS, CDR2 YFSETQ. This CDR3 region has 17 residues. J gave up 6 bases and V 0 bases, and 12 bases lay outside the gene matches. CDR3 protein: CASSLGIFTGGEDGYTF. The CDR3 DNA follows: TGCGCCAGCAGCTTGGGGATCTTTACAGGGGGCGAGGATGGCTACACCTTC.

This clonotype is a singleton in its sample. The rearrangement joins TRBV4-2 to TRBJ1-4; D gene uncertain. CDR1 LGHNA and CDR2 YNFKEQ come from the germline V gene. The CDR3 is made up of 17 amino acids. V dropped 1 base and J dropped 7 bases, with 19 bases sitting between them. The CDR3 is CASSQVRAGSGFEKLFF. The CDR3 nucleotides are TGTGCCAGCAGCCAAGTGAGGGCGGGATCAGGATTTGAAAAACTGTTTTTT.